This T cell receptor (beta chain) was obtained from a study of T cells after yellow fever vaccination. The sample holds many counts of this clonotype. The CDR3 loop spans 17 amino acids. Germline V gene sequence: CDR1 MNHEY, CDR2 SMNVEV (reference sequence). Unmatched junction bases numbered 16, after V lost 3 bases and J lost 6 bases. TCRdb re-analysed the 5' RACE reads in MiXCR, keeping a single row per CDR3 protein. The profile shows around 15,000 distinct CDR3 sequences, about 4.1% of them singletons. The TCR comes from a man younger than 45 who received the YFV17D yellow fever vaccine. Sequenced here: PBMCs, either bulk or a sorted T-cell subset (CD4+, CD8+, memory, or dextramer-sorted; not recorded which), sampled 15 days after the yellow fever booster vaccination. The chain joins TRBV27 to TRBJ2-7; 8 bases line up with TRBD2. Written as DNA, the CDR3 is TGTGCCAGCAGTTTTAACCCCCCGACTAGCGCATTCTTCGAGCAGTACTTC. Its protein is CASSFNPPTSAFFEQYF.